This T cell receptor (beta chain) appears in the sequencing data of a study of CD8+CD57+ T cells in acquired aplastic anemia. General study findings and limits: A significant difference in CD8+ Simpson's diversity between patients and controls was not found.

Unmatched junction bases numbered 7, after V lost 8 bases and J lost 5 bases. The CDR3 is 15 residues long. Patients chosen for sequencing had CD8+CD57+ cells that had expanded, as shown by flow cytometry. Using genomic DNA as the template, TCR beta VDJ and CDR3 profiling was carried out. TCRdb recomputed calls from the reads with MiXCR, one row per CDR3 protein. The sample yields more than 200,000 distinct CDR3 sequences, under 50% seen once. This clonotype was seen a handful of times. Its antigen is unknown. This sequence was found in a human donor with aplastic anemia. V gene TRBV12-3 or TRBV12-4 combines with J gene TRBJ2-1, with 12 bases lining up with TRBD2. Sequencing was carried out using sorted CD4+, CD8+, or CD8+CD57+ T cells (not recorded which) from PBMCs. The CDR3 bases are TGTGCCAGCTCACCCCTAGCGGGGGGGAACAATGAGCAGTTCTTC. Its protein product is CASSPLAGGNNEQFF.